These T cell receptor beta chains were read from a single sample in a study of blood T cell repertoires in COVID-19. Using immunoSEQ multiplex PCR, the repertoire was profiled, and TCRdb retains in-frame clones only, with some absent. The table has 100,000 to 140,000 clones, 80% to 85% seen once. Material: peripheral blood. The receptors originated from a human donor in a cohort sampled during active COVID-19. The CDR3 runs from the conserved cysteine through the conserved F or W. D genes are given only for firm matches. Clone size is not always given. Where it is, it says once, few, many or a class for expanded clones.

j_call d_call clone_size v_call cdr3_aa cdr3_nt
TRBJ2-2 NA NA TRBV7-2 CASTGGGGNTGELFF TGTGCCAGCACCGGGGGAGGGGGGAACACCGGGGAGCTGTTTTTT
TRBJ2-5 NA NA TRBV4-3 CASSQEGMGGETQYF TGCGCCAGCAGCCAAGAAGGCATGGGCGGGGAGACCCAGTACTTC
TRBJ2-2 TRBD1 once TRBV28 CASVGQGARTGELFF TGTGCCAGCGTGGGGCAGGGGGCACGTACCGGGGAGCTGTTTTTT
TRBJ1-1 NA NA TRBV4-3 CASSQDWGQNTEAFF TGCGCCAGCAGCCAAGATTGGGGACAGAACACTGAAGCTTTCTTT
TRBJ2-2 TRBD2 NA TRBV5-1 CASSPRIGSGRFLGTGELFF TGCGCCAGCAGCCCGCGGATAGGGAGCGGGAGGTTTCTGGGGACCGGGGAGCTGTTTTTT
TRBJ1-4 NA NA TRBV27 CASSLGGEGEKLFF TGTGCCAGCAGTTTAGGAGGAGAGGGTGAAAAACTGTTTTTT
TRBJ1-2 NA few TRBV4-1 CASSQGLTQANYGYTF TGCGCCAGCAGCCAAGGGCTTACCCAAGCTAACTATGGCTACACCTTC
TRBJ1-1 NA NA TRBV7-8 CASSLAIDRPDTEAFF TGTGCCAGCAGCTTAGCGATCGACAGGCCGGATACTGAAGCTTTCTTT
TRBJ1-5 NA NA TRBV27 CASRFRGRADSNQPQHF TGTGCCAGCAGATTTCGAGGGCGCGCCGATAGCAATCAGCCCCAGCATTTT
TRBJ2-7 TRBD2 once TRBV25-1 CASSETRGTSGYEQYF TGTGCCAGCAGTGAAACTAGGGGGACTAGCGGATACGAGCAGTACTTC
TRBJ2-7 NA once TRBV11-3 CASSAGESYEQYF TGTGCCAGCAGCGCCGGAGAGAGCTACGAGCAGTACTTC
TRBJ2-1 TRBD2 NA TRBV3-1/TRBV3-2 CASSQGGGYNEQFF TGTGCCAGCAGCCAAGGCGGGGGGTACAATGAGCAGTTCTTC
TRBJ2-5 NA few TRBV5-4 CASSLSPGVEETQYF TGTGCCAGCAGCTTGTCGCCGGGGGTCGAAGAGACCCAGTACTTC
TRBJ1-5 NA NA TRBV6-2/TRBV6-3 CASSPSGGQPQHF TGTGCCAGCAGCCCCAGCGGGGGTCAGCCCCAGCATTTT
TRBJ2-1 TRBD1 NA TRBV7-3 CASSSGQGAYNEQFF TGTGCCAGCAGCTCCGGACAGGGGGCTTACAATGAGCAGTTCTTC
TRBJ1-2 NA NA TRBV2 CASSAVQGRYGYTF TGTGCCAGCAGTGCGGTGCAGGGGCGGTATGGCTACACCTTC
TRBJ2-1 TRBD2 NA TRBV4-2 CASSPGLLTYNEQFF TGTGCCAGCAGCCCGGGACTACTCACCTACAATGAGCAGTTCTTC
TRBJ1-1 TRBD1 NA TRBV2 CASIQNRGGTEAFF TGTGCCAGCATCCAGAACAGGGGTGGCACTGAAGCTTTCTTT
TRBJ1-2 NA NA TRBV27 CASSFRQSYGYTF TGTGCCAGCAGTTTCAGACAGAGCTATGGCTACACCTTC
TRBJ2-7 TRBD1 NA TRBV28 CASRSPGQGLGEQYF TGTGCCAGCAGATCTCCGGGACAGGGTTTAGGCGAGCAGTACTTC
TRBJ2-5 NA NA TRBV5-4 CASSWRGREETQYF TGTGCCAGCAGCTGGAGGGGGCGGGAAGAGACCCAGTACTTC
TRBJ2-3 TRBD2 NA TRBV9 CASSVGLAGGLGDTQYF TGTGCCAGCAGCGTTGGTCTAGCGGGAGGATTAGGAGATACGCAGTATTTT
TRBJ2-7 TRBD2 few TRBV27 CASSPGTRREQYF TGTGCCAGCAGCCCAGGGACTAGGAGGGAGCAGTACTTC
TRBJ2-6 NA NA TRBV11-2 CASSTERRTGANVLTF TGTGCCAGCAGCACCGAAAGGAGGACTGGGGCCAACGTCCTGACTTTC
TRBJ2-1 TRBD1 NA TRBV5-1 CASSFPRGTGSVNEQFF TGCGCCAGCAGCTTCCCGCGTGGGACAGGGTCGGTCAATGAGCAGTTCTTC
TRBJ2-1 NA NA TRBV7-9 CASSLRAEQFF TGTGCCAGCAGCTTACGAGCTGAACAGTTCTTC
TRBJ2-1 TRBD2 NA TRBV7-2 CASSPQGLAGSHEQFF TGTGCCAGCAGCCCCCAGGGACTAGCGGGCTCTCATGAGCAGTTCTTC
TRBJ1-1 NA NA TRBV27 CASSSPGGNTEAFF TGTGCCAGCAGTTCCCCAGGAGGGAACACTGAAGCTTTCTTT
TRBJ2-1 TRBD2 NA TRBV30 CAWSDGTNHEQFF TGTGCCTGGTCCGACGGGACTAACCATGAGCAGTTCTTC
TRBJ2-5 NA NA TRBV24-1 CATGGLGETQYF TGTGCCACGGGGGGTTTGGGAGAGACCCAGTACTTC
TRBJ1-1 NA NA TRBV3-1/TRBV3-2 CASSDPGGANEAFF TGTGCCAGCAGCGACCCGGGGGGGGCTAATGAAGCTTTCTTT
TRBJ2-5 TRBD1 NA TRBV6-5 CASSYSTGRETQYF TGTGCCAGCAGTTACTCGACAGGGAGAGAGACCCAGTACTTC
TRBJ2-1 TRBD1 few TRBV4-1 CASSQPGQGTNEQFF TGCGCCAGCAGCCAGCCGGGACAGGGAACCAATGAGCAGTTCTTC
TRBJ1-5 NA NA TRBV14 CASSQVGRDQPQHF TGTGCCAGCAGCCAAGTGGGCAGGGATCAGCCCCAGCATTTT
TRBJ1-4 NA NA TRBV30 CAWMDGGGEKLFF TGTGCCTGGATGGACGGCGGGGGTGAAAAACTGTTTTTT
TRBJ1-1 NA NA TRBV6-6 CASVRATEAFF TGTGCCAGCGTGAGAGCCACTGAAGCTTTCTTT
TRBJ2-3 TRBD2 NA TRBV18 CASSPGTSGTTDTQYF TGTGCCAGCTCACCGGGGACTAGCGGGACCACAGATACGCAGTATTTT
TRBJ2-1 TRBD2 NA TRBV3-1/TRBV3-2 CASSPRSGRAYEQFF TGTGCCAGCAGCCCTCGAAGCGGGAGGGCCTATGAGCAGTTCTTC
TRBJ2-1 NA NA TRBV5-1 CASSPGLTGDEQFF TGCGCCAGCAGCCCTGGACTAACGGGGGATGAGCAGTTCTTC
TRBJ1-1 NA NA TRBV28 CASSPASPVKAFF TGTGCCAGCAGCCCTGCGTCGCCCGTTAAAGCTTTCTTT
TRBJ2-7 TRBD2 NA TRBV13 CASSLVSRTSSLEQYF TGTGCCAGCAGCTTAGTCAGTCGGACTAGTTCACTCGAGCAGTACTTC
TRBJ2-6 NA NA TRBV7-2 CASSSYGSGANVLTF TGTGCCAGCAGCTCCTACGGCTCTGGGGCCAACGTCCTGACTTTC
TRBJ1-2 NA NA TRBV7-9 CASSFAGDGYTF TGTGCCAGCAGCTTCGCAGGGGATGGCTACACCTTC
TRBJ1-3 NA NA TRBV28 CASREQGVSGNTIYF TGTGCCAGCAGAGAACAGGGTGTATCTGGAAACACCATATATTTT
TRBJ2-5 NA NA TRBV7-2 CASSLATLGGQETQYF TGTGCCAGCAGCTTAGCGACCCTAGGGGGCCAAGAGACCCAGTACTTC
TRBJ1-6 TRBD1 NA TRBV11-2 CASSLTGGNSPLHF TGTGCCAGCAGCTTGACAGGGGGCAATTCACCCCTCCACTTT
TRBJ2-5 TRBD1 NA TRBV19 CASSIMGTGEETQYF TGTGCCAGTAGTATAATGGGGACAGGGGAGGAGACCCAGTACTTC
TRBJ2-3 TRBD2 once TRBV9 CASSGMTSTSTDTQYF TGTGCCAGCAGCGGGATGACTAGCACTAGCACAGATACGCAGTATTTT
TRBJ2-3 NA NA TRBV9 CASSLGVGLGGDTQYF TGTGCCAGCAGCCTAGGTGTGGGACTGGGGGGAGATACGCAGTATTTT
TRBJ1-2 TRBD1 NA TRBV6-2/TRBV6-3 CASSYGLRTGSPGYTF TGTGCCAGCAGTTACGGCCTACGGACAGGGAGCCCCGGCTACACCTTC